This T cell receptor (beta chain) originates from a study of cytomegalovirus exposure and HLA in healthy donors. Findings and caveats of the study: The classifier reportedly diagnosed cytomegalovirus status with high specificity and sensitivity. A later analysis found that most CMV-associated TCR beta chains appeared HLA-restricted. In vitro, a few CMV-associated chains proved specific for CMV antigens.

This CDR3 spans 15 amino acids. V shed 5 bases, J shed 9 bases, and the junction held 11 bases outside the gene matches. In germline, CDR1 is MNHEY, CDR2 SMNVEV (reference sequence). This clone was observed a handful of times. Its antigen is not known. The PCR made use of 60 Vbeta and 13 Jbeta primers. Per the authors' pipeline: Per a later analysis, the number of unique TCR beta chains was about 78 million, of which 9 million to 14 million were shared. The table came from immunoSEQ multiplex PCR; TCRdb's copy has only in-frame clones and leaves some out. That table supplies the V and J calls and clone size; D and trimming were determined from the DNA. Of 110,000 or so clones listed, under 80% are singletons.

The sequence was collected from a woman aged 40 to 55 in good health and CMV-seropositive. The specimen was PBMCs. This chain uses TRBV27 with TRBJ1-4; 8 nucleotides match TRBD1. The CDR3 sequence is CASSRTGTGYQKLFF. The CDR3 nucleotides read TGTGCCAGCAGTCGTACCGGGACAGGCTACCAAAAACTGTTTTTT.